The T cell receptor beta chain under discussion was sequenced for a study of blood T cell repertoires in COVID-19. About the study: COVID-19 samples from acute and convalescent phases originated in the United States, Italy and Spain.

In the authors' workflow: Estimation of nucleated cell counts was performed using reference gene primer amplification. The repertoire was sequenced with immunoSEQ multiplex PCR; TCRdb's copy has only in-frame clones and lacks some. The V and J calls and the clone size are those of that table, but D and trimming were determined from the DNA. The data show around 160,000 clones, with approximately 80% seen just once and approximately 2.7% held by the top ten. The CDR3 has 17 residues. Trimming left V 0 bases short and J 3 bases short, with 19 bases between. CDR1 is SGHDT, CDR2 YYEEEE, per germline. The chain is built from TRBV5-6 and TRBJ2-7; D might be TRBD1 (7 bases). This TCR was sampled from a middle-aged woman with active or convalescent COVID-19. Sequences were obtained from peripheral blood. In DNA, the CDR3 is TGTGCCAGCAGCTTGGGGCCACGGAGTCAGGGGGGCTACGAGCAGTACTTC. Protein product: CASSLGPRSQGGYEQYF.